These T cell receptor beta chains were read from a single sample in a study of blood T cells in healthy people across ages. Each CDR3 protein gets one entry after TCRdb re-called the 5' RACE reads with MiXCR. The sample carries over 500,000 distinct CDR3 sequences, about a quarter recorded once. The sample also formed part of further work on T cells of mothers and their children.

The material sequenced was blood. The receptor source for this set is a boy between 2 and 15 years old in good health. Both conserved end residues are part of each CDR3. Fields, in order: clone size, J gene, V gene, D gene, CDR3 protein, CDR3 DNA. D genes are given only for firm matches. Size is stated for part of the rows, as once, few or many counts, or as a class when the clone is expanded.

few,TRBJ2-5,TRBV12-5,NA,CASGLVLGRATIGETQYF,TGTGCTAGTGGTTTGGTACTGGGCAGGGCTACAATCGGAGAGACCCAGTACTTC
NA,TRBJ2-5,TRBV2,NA,CASKRGGAGETQYF,TGTGCCAGCAAACGAGGCGGGGCCGGTGAGACCCAGTACTTC
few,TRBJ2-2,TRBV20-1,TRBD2,CSARNSGGGYTGELFF,TGCAGTGCTAGAAACTCTGGGGGGGGGTACACCGGGGAGCTGTTTTTT
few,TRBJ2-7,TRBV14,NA,CASSQDPAGRHEQYF,TGTGCCAGCAGCCAAGATCCGGCAGGGAGGCACGAGCAGTACTTC
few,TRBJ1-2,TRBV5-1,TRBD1,CASSFGTANYGYTF,TGCGCCAGCAGTTTCGGGACAGCTAACTATGGCTACACCTTC
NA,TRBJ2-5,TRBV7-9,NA,CASSPGIGQETQYF,TGTGCCAGCAGCCCAGGAATCGGCCAAGAGACCCAGTACTTC
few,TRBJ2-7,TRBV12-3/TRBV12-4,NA,CASTGILSEQYF,TGTGCCAGCACAGGGATATTGAGCGAGCAGTACTTC
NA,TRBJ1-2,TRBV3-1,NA,CASSQTRRGYTF,TGTGCCAGCAGCCAAACAAGAAGGGGCTACACCTTC
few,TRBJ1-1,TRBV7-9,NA,CASILGGARDTEAFF,TGTGCCAGCATTCTGGGGGGGGCGAGGGACACTGAAGCTTTCTTT
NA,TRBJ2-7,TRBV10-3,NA,CAISGGDKTYEQYF,TGTGCCATCAGTGGTGGGGACAAAACCTACGAGCAGTACTTC
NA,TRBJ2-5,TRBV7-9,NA,CASSSTGTMQETQYF,TGTGCCAGCAGTAGTACCGGGACAATGCAAGAGACCCAGTACTTC
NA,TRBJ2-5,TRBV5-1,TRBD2,CASSIAGGHEETQYF,TGCGCCAGCAGCATAGCGGGGGGCCACGAAGAGACCCAGTACTTC
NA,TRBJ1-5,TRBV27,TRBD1,CASRGTGGKNQPQHF,TGTGCCAGCAGAGGGACAGGGGGGAAGAATCAGCCCCAGCATTTT
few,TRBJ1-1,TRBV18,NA,CASSPDIGAFF,TGTGCCAGCTCACCCGATATTGGAGCTTTCTTT
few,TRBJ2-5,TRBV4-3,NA,CASSQGLFETQYF,TGCGCCAGCAGCCAAGGGTTGTTCGAGACCCAGTACTTC
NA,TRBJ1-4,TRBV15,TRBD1,CATSRDQVWADAGGTGKLFF,TGTGCCACCAGCAGAGATCAAGTTTGGGCCGACGCAGGGGGAACAGGAAAACTGTTTTTT
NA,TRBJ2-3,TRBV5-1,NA,CASSLGASDTQYF,TGCGCCAGCAGCCTTGGAGCCTCAGATACGCAGTATTTT
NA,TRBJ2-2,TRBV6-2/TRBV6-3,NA,CASANDRDLGPGELFF,TGTGCCAGCGCAAACGATCGGGACCTCGGCCCCGGGGAGCTGTTTTTT
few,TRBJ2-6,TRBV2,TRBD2,CASEGGQSGANVLTF,TGTGCCAGCGAGGGAGGGCAGTCTGGGGCCAACGTCCTGACTTTC
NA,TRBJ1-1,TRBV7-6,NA,CASSSPGEMIPEAFF,TGTGCCAGCAGCTCACCGGGGGAAATGATCCCTGAAGCTTTCTTT
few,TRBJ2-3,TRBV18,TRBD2,CASSLAITSGNTDTQYF,TGTGCCAGCTCACTTGCCATAACTAGCGGGAACACAGATACGCAGTATTTT
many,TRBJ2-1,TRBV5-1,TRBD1,CASSSGTGGYNEQFF,TGCGCCAGCAGCTCCGGGACAGGGGGCTACAATGAGCAGTTCTTC
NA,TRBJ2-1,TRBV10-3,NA,CAIRAGSYNEQFF,TGTGCCATTAGGGCAGGGAGTTACAATGAGCAGTTCTTC
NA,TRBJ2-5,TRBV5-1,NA,CASRMGGEETQYF,TGCGCCAGCAGGATGGGCGGGGAAGAGACCCAGTACTTC
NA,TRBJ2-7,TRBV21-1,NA,CASSKEALLAYEQYF,TGTGCCAGCAGCAAAGAAGCATTGCTGGCCTACGAGCAGTACTTC
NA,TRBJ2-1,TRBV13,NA,CASSPPRPPPGDEQFF,TGTGCCAGCAGCCCCCCTCGCCCCCCCCCTGGCGATGAGCAGTTCTTC
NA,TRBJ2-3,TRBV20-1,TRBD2,CSATGLAGRTDTQYF,TGCAGTGCGACGGGACTAGCGGGGCGCACAGATACGCAGTATTTT
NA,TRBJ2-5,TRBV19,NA,CASPNTRAEIETQYF,TGTGCCAGTCCAAACACTAGGGCAGAGATCGAGACCCAGTACTTC
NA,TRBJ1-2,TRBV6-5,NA,CASSYSYQGPQRYGYTF,TGTGCCAGCAGTTACTCGTATCAGGGCCCCCAACGCTATGGCTACACCTTC
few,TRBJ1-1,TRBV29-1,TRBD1,CSVGRQGQAFF,TGCAGCGTTGGCAGACAGGGGCAAGCTTTCTTT
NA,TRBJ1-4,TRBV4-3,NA,CASSQDSPTATNEKLFF,TGCGCCAGCAGCCAAGATTCCCCGACAGCAACTAATGAAAAACTGTTTTTT
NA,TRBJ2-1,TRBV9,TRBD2,CASSPGLAGFEQFF,TGTGCCAGCAGCCCGGGACTAGCGGGGTTTGAGCAGTTCTTC
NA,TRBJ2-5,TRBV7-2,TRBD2,CASSQGFGRAGETQYF,TGTGCCAGCAGCCAGGGGTTCGGGAGGGCCGGTGAGACCCAGTACTTC
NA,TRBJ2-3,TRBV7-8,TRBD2,CASSQRPGLAGDTQYF,TGTGCCAGCAGCCAACGCCCGGGACTAGCAGGAGATACGCAGTATTTT
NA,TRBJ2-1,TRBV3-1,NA,CASSQDGRVFNEQFF,TGTGCCAGCAGCCAAGACGGCCGAGTCTTCAATGAGCAGTTCTTC
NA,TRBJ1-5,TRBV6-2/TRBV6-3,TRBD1,CASSPGTVYSNQPQHF,TGTGCCAGCAGTCCCGGGACAGTTTATAGCAATCAGCCCCAGCATTTT
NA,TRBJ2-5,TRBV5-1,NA,CASSLGSFAETQYF,TGCGCCAGCAGCTTGGGGAGTTTCGCGGAGACCCAGTACTTC
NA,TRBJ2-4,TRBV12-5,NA,CASGLDPRRGLAKNIQYF,TGTGCTAGTGGTTTGGACCCTCGACGGGGTTTAGCCAAAAACATTCAGTACTTC
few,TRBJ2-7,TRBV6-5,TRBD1,CASSYPGQGNEQYF,TGTGCCAGCAGCTATCCGGGACAGGGTAACGAGCAGTACTTC
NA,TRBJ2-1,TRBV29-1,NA,CSVEGVDEQFF,TGCAGCGTTGAAGGGGTGGATGAGCAGTTCTTC
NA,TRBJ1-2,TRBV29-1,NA,CSARDGSYGYTF,TGCAGCGCGCGGGACGGATCTTATGGCTACACCTTC
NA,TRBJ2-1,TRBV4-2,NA,CASSPARDSYNEQFF,TGTGCCAGCAGCCCCGCTCGCGATTCCTACAATGAGCAGTTCTTC
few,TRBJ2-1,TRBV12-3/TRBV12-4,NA,CASSLFGAGPRGNEQFF,TGTGCCAGCAGTTTATTCGGTGCGGGTCCCAGGGGCAATGAGCAGTTCTTC
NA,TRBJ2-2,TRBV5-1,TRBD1,CASSLLTGMNTGELFF,TGCGCCAGCAGCTTGTTGACAGGGATGAACACCGGGGAGCTGTTTTTT
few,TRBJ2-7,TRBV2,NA,CASIPLPRSYEQYF,TGTGCCAGCATTCCTCTGCCACGCTCCTACGAGCAGTACTTC
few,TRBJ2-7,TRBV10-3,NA,CAISEARGYEQYF,TGTGCCATCAGTGAGGCCAGAGGCTACGAGCAGTACTTC
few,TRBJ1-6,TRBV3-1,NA,CASSQVDPWGRYDSPLHF,TGTGCCAGCAGCCAAGTGGACCCCTGGGGGCGGTACGATTCACCCCTCCACTTT
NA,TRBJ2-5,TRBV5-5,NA,CASSIPGRSQETQYF,TGTGCCAGCAGCATCCCTGGACGGAGCCAAGAGACCCAGTACTTC
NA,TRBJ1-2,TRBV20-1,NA,CSAERLGGYTF,TGCAGTGCCGAGAGATTGGGGGGCTACACCTTC
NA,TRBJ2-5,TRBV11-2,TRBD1,CASSLVGGQGNQETQYF,TGTGCCAGCAGCTTAGTAGGGGGACAGGGGAACCAAGAGACCCAGTACTTC
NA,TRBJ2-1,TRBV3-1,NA,CASSRPGGLNEQFF,TGTGCCAGCAGCCGCCCCGGGGGATTGAATGAGCAGTTCTTC
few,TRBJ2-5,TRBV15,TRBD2,CATSRDSLLAGVEETQYF,TGTGCCACCAGCAGAGATTCCCTTTTAGCGGGGGTCGAGGAGACCCAGTACTTC
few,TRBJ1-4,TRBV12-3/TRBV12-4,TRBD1,CASSFDRGTNEKLFF,TGTGCCAGCAGTTTCGACAGGGGAACTAATGAAAAACTGTTTTTT
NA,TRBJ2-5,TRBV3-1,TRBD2,CASSQRITGGSKETQYF,TGTGCCAGCAGCCAACGAATCACGGGGGGATCCAAAGAGACCCAGTACTTC
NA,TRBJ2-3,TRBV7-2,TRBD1,CASSLAGTASSTDTQYF,TGTGCCAGCAGCTTAGCGGGGACAGCGTCTAGCACAGATACGCAGTATTTT